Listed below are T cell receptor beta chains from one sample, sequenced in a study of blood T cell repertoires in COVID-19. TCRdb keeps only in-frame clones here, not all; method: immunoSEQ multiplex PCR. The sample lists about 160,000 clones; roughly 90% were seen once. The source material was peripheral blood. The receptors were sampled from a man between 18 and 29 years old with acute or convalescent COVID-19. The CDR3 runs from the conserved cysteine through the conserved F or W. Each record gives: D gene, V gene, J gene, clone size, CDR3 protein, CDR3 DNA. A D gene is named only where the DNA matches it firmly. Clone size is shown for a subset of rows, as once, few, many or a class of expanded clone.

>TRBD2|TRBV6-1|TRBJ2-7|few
CASSDPRGTGGYEQYF
TGTGCCAGCAGTGACCCAAGGGGGACGGGAGGGTACGAGCAGTACTTC
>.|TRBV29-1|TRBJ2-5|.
CSVGGLGETQYF
TGCAGCGTTGGCGGGCTCGGAGAGACCCAGTACTTC
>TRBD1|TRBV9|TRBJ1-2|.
CASSRGQDAYGYTF
TGTGCCAGCAGCAGAGGACAGGATGCGTATGGCTACACCTTC
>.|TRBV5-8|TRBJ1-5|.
CASSLLQNQPQHF
TGTGCCAGCAGCTTGCTGCAGAATCAGCCCCAGCATTTT
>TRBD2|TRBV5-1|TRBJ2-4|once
CASSLEAGVAKNIQYF
TGCGCCAGCAGCTTGGAAGCGGGGGTAGCCAAAAACATTCAGTACTTC
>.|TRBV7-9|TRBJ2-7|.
CASSLGARGSSYEQYF
TGTGCCAGCAGCTTAGGCGCTCGGGGTAGCTCCTACGAGCAGTACTTC
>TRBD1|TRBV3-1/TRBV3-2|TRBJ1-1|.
CASSHQGAGAFF
TGTGCCAGCAGCCACCAGGGGGCGGGGGCTTTCTTT
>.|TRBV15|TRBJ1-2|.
CATSRGGTPEGYGYTF
TGTGCCACCAGCAGAGGCGGGACTCCAGAGGGCTATGGCTACACCTTC
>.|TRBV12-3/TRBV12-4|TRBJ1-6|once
CASSPQNSPLHF
TGTGCCAGCAGCCCACAGAATTCACCCCTCCACTTT
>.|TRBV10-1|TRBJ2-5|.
CASSESNRGQETQYF
TGCGCCAGCAGTGAGTCGAATAGGGGCCAAGAGACCCAGTACTTC
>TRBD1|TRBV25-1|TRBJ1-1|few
CASSQGTGGAYEAFF
TGTGCCAGCAGCCAAGGGACAGGGGGAGCGTATGAAGCTTTCTTT
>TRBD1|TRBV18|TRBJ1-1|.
CASSQRQGTTEAFF
TGTGCCAGCTCGCAAAGACAGGGGACGACTGAAGCTTTCTTT
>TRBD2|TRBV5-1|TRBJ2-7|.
CASSLSGLAGEQYF
TGCGCCAGCAGCTTGTCGGGACTAGCGGGCGAGCAGTACTTC
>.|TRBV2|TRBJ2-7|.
CASTDGSKKSYEQYF
TGTGCCAGCACTGACGGGAGTAAAAAATCCTACGAGCAGTACTTC
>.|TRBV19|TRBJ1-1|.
CASSIGHPLEAFF
TGTGCCAGTAGTATCGGACACCCGTTAGAAGCTTTCTTT
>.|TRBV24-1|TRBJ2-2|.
CATSDSTGSANTGELFF
TGTGCCACCAGTGATTCCACAGGGTCAGCGAACACCGGGGAGCTGTTTTTT
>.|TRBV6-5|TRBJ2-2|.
CAPHSGTLYGELFF
TGTGCACCCCACTCCGGGACACTTTACGGGGAGCTGTTTTTT
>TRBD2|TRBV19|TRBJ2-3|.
CASGTSGTDTQYF
TGTGCCAGTGGGACTAGCGGCACAGATACGCAGTATTTT
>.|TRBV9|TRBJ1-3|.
CASSVEQGRSGNTIYF
TGTGCCAGCAGCGTAGAGCAGGGCCGCTCTGGAAACACCATATATTTT
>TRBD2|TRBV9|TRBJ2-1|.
CASSVVLAGAVGNEQFF
TGTGCCAGCAGCGTAGTGCTAGCGGGAGCGGTAGGCAATGAGCAGTTCTTC
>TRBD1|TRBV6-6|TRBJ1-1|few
CASSPQGGATEAFF
TGTGCCAGCAGTCCCCAGGGGGGCGCGACTGAAGCTTTCTTT
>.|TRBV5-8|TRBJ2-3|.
CASSLGRFTDTQYF
TGTGCCAGCAGCTTGGGCAGGTTCACAGATACGCAGTATTTT
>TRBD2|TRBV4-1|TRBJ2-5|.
CASSQEGGLTGPIGTQYF
TGCGCCAGCAGCCAAGAGGGGGGGTTGACGGGCCCGATCGGGACCCAGTACTTC
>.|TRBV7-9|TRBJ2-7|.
CASSLPTPGLGGVEQYF
TGTGCCAGCAGCTTACCGACTCCGGGACTTGGCGGGGTCGAGCAGTACTTC
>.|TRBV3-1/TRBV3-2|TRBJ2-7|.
CASSQGLEQYF
TGTGCCAGCAGCCAAGGGCTCGAGCAGTACTTC
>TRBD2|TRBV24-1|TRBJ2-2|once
CATSDWTLAGTGELFF
TGTGCCACCAGTGATTGGACACTAGCGGGTACCGGGGAGCTGTTTTTT
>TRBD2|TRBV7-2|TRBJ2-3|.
CASSLNPTSGVTDTQYF
TGTGCCAGCAGCTTAAACCCGACTAGCGGGGTCACAGATACGCAGTATTTT
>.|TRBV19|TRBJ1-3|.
CASSSFSGNTIYF
TGTGCCAGTAGCTCCTTCTCTGGAAACACCATATATTTT
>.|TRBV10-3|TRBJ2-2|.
CAIKPGDISYTGELFF
TGTGCCATCAAGCCAGGTGACATATCCTACACCGGGGAGCTGTTTTTT
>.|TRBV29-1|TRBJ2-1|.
CSVGVNEQFF
TGCAGCGTTGGAGTCAATGAGCAGTTCTTC
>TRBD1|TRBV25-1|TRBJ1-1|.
CASSGDSAMNTEAFF
TGTGCCAGCAGTGGGGACAGCGCAATGAACACTGAAGCTTTCTTT
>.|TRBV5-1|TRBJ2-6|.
CASSPRSSGANVLTF
TGCGCCAGCAGCCCGCGAAGCTCTGGGGCCAACGTCCTGACTTTC
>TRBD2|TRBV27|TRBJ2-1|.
CASSLSGARNNEQFF
TGTGCCAGCAGTTTAAGCGGGGCGAGAAACAATGAGCAGTTCTTC
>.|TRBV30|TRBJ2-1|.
CAWSGAAYNEQFF
TGTGCCTGGAGTGGGGCCGCCTACAATGAGCAGTTCTTC
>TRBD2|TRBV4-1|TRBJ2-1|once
CASSPWGTSGRANNEQFF
TGCGCCAGCAGCCCTTGGGGGACTAGCGGGAGGGCTAACAATGAGCAGTTCTTC
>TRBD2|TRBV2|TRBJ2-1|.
CASKSVAGYNEQFF
TGTGCCAGTAAGTCCGTAGCGGGGTACAATGAGCAGTTCTTC
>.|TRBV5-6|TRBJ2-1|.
CASSFGLPILSYNEQFF
TGTGCCAGCAGCTTTGGACTTCCCATCCTCTCCTACAATGAGCAGTTCTTC
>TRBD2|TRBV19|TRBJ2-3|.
CASSSSSGGATDTQYF
TGTGCCAGTAGTTCATCTAGCGGGGGGGCCACAGATACGCAGTATTTT
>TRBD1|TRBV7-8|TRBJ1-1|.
CASSLVGTGSVAFF
TGTGCCAGCAGCTTAGTGGGGACAGGGTCGGTGGCTTTCTTT
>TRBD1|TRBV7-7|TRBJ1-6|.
CASSSGQGNSPLHF
TGTGCCAGCAGCTCCGGACAGGGAAACTCACCCCTCCACTTT
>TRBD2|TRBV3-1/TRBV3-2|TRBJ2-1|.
CASSRRGLAGDNEQFF
TGTGCCAGCAGCCGCCGCGGACTAGCGGGGGACAATGAGCAGTTCTTC
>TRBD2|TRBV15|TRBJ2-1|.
CATSKETSGAAYNEQFF
TGTGCCACCAGCAAGGAAACTAGCGGGGCTGCCTACAATGAGCAGTTCTTC
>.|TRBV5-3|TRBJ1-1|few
CARSLRSGTEAFF
TGTGCCAGAAGCCTGAGGTCGGGAACTGAAGCTTTCTTT
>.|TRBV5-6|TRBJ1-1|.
CASSLRGVWGVDTEAFF
TGTGCCAGCAGCCTCCGAGGTGTATGGGGCGTCGACACTGAAGCTTTCTTT
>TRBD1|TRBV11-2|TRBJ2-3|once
CASSSGQGGTDTQYF
TGTGCCAGCAGCTCAGGACAGGGGGGCACAGATACGCAGTATTTT
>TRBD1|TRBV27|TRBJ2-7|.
CASSLRGQGLYEQYF
TGTGCCAGCAGTTTAAGGGGACAGGGACTTTACGAGCAGTACTTC
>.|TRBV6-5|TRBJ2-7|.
CASSLLATGAYEQYF
TGTGCCAGCAGCCTATTGGCTACCGGAGCCTACGAGCAGTACTTC
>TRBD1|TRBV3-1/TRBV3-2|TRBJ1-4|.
CASSQIGQGAFGENEKLFF
TGTGCCAGCAGCCAGATAGGACAGGGGGCTTTTGGGGAGAATGAAAAACTGTTTTTT
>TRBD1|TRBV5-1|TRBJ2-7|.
CASSSQGGGPYEQYF
TGCGCCAGCAGCTCACAGGGGGGCGGCCCCTACGAGCAGTACTTC
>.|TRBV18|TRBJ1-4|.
CASSPATGPNEKLFF
TGTGCCAGCTCACCAGCCACAGGCCCCAACGAAAAACTGTTTTTT
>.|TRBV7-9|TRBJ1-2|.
CASSLADGGEYGYTF
TGTGCCAGCAGCTTAGCGGATGGGGGGGAGTATGGCTACACCTTC